This entry lists 18 T cell receptor beta chains sequenced from one sample in a study of shared clonotypes between healthy human individuals (dated by TCRdb to the early 2020s). Libraries were prepared through the immunoSEQ multiplex PCR assay. TCRdb obtained this table from immuneACCESS and retained in-frame rearrangements with V and J assigned. These tables miss some clones; where compared with another copy, unresolved V genes account for less than half of the shortfall, and the remainder is unexplained. In this sample the table shows approximately 590,000 clones, about 95% of which occur a single time. The top ten clonotypes cover about 0.11% of the sample. For the CD8 naive samples, CD45RO-negative cells were positively selected for CCR7, yielding a CD45RA+CCR7+ population from which TemRA cells were excluded. Specimen: naive CD8+ T cells sorted from blood. The intended sense of this specimen's cell subset or site label: CD45RA+CCR7+. These receptors were obtained from a woman aged 25-40 years in good health.

The chain joins TRBV27 to TRBJ1-5; no definite D call. Germline V CDR1 and CDR2: MNHEY, SMNVEV (reference sequence). The V end lost 5 bases, the J end lost 3 bases, and 20 bases lay between the germline ends. The length of the CDR3 is 17 residues. The CDR3 coding sequence is TGTGCCAGCAGTCCCACCCGAGACACCGCCCCCAATCAGCCCCAGCATTTT. This sequence encodes CASSPTRDTAPNQPQHF.

The J gene is TRBJ2-2, the V gene TRBV7-6; the D is unclear. V dropped 5 bases and J dropped 7 bases, with 11 bases sitting between them. The germline V gene encodes CDR1 SGHVS and CDR2 FNYEAQ. CDR3 length: 13 amino acids. The CDR3 here is CASSQDLFGELFF. As DNA, the CDR3 is TGTGCCAGCAGCCAAGATCTCTTCGGGGAGCTGTTTTTT.

The rearrangement uses TRBV10-1 and TRBJ2-7; D might be TRBD1 (6 bases). Germline loops: CDR1 WNHNN, CDR2 SYGVQD (reference sequence). The CDR3 contains 15 residues. V was pared by 3 bases and J by 2 bases, with 14 bases between. CDR3 DNA sequence: TGCGCCAGCAGTGACACAGGGATGGACCCCTACGAGCAGTACTTC. Its translation is CASSDTGMDPYEQYF.

This chain uses TRBV7-9 with TRBJ2-1; D remains ambiguous. Germline values: CDR1 SEHNR, CDR2 FQNEAQ (reference sequence). The length of the CDR3 is 15 residues. The V and J ends lost 1 base and 6 bases respectively, with 13 bases between them. In DNA form, the CDR3 reads TGTGCCAGCAGCTTAGTGCTAGGGCGGCCCAATGAGCAGTTCTTC. Protein product: CASSLVLGRPNEQFF.

The chain couples TRBV5-6 to TRBJ2-4; TRBD2 might be the D (6 bases). There are 12 residues in the CDR3. Trimming shortened V by 1 base and J by 15 bases, and 14 bases separated the two germline ends. Germline V gene data show CDR1 as SGHDT and CDR2 as YYEEEE. The CDR3 nucleotides read TGTGCCAGCAGCTTGTTTAGCGGCCGACGGTACTTC. Amino acid sequence: CASSLFSGRRYF.

The gene calls are TRBV27 and TRBJ1-1; 7 bases line up with TRBD1. V dropped 6 bases and J dropped 4; count of bases not matched to a gene: 8. Germline V gives CDR1 MNHEY, CDR2 SMNVEV (reference sequence). The CDR3 extends over 14 amino acids. CDR3: CASRPRGRGTEAFF. The CDR3 DNA is TGTGCCAGCAGACCTAGGGGGCGCGGCACTGAAGCTTTCTTT.

V is TRBV6-6 and J is TRBJ2-7; D might be TRBD2 (5 bases). CDR1 is MNHNY and CDR2 is SVGAGI in the germline V gene (reference sequence). V dropped 0 bases and J dropped 5 bases, with 8 bases sitting between them. The length of the CDR3 is 13 residues. The CDR3 sequence: CASSYSNGNEQYF. Here the CDR3 DNA reads TGTGCCAGCAGTTACTCGAACGGGAACGAGCAGTACTTC.

This rearrangement joins TRBV27 to TRBJ2-7, with 8 bases that match TRBD2. The CDR3 spans 15 residues. The V segment lost 7 bases and the J segment 2 bases; nucleotides outside the gene matches: 10. The V gene's germline CDR1 is MNHEY and CDR2 SMNVEV (reference sequence). CDR3 sequence (DNA): TGTGCCAGCACCCTACCTGACGGGAGGGCCTACGAGCAGTACTTC. Amino acids: CASTLPDGRAYEQYF.

The chain employs TRBV10-3 and TRBJ2-1; 11 nucleotides line up with TRBD2. The CDR3 runs 16 residues. Trimming took 1 base from V and 7 from J; bases not matched to a gene: 6. The germline V gene has CDR1 ENHRY and CDR2 SYGVKD. The CDR3 protein is CAISELGTSGLNEQFF. DNA of the CDR3: TGTGCCATCAGTGAGTTGGGGACTAGCGGATTAAATGAGCAGTTCTTC.

This chain links TRBV11-2 with TRBJ2-7; TRBD1 matches at 7 bases. This CDR3 is 13 amino acids long. Per germline, CDR1 SGHAT and CDR2 FQNNGV. J lost 1 base, V lost 6 bases, and 3 bases had no gene match. The CDR3 nucleotides read TGTGCCAGCAGTTGGGGACAGTCCTACGAGCAGTACTTC. Its translation is CASSWGQSYEQYF.

This clone showed up just a few times. The genes are TRBV5-1 and TRBJ2-7; no clear D gene. V was pared by 0 bases and J by 7 bases, with 17 bases between. This CDR3 region has 15 residues. CDR1 and CDR2 (germline): SGHRS, YFSETQ. CDR3 loop: CASSLGPQSPEEQYF. Written as DNA, the CDR3 is TGCGCCAGCAGCTTGGGCCCCCAGAGTCCGGAAGAGCAGTACTTC.

CDR3 residues: CASSETAGVGASYEQYF. DNA for the CDR3: TGTGCCAGCAGTGAAACAGCGGGAGTGGGGGCGTCCTACGAGCAGTACTTC. This chain uses TRBV2 with TRBJ2-7; TRBD2 matches at 8 bases. There are 17 residues in the CDR3. After removal of 2 bases from V and 1 base from J, the junction contained 10 bases not matched to a gene. Germline assignment: CDR1 SNHLY and CDR2 FYNNEI.

The chain carries TRBV29-1 and TRBJ2-7; D is perhaps TRBD1 (6 bases). V was trimmed by 4 bases and J by 0 bases, leaving 7 bases between them. The CDR3 sequence is 12 residues long. Germline V lookup: CDR1 SQVTM, CDR2 ANQGSEA. In DNA form, the CDR3 reads TGCAGCGTTGGACAGGCCTCCTACGAGCAGTACTTC. It codes for CSVGQASYEQYF.

The rearrangement joins TRBV4-2 to TRBJ2-7, with 9 bases lining up with TRBD1. CDR1 and CDR2 from the germline V gene are LGHNA and YNFKEQ. Unmatched junction bases numbered 3, after V lost 1 base and J lost 2 bases. CDR3 length: 15 residues. CDR3 bases: TGTGCCAGCAGCCAAGGGGGACAGGGTACCTACGAGCAGTACTTC. It encodes CASSQGGQGTYEQYF.

This clone was detected once. V usage is TRBV6-5 and J usage is TRBJ2-5; 13 nucleotides match TRBD2. With 2 bases clipped from V and 4 bases from J, the junction kept 4 bases outside the gene matches. The CDR3 is 16 residues long. In germline, CDR1 is MNHEY, CDR2 SVGAGI. The DNA for the CDR3 is TGTGCCAGCAGTTACGGGACTAGCGGGGAGGGAGAGACCCAGTACTTC. This sequence encodes CASSYGTSGEGETQYF.

V and J are TRBV13 and TRBJ2-1; either TRBD1 or TRBD2 may supply D (5 bases each). Trimming cost V 3 bases and J 1 base, with 13 bases left between them. Germline assignment: CDR1 PRHDT and CDR2 FYEKMQ (reference sequence). The CDR3 sequence is 16 residues long. CDR3 sequence: CASSFDSGLSYNEQFF. CDR3 DNA sequence: TGTGCCAGCAGCTTCGACAGTGGACTTTCCTACAATGAGCAGTTCTTC.

This chain joins TRBV6-5 and TRBJ2-7, with TRBD2 identical over 11 bases. Per the germline V gene, CDR1 is MNHEY and CDR2 is SVGAGI. V lost 6 bases and J lost 2; bases outside the gene matches: 6. The CDR3 consists of 15 residues. CDR3 coding DNA: TGTGCCAGCAGCGAGGGGACTAGCGGAACCTACGAGCAGTACTTC. It is translated as CASSEGTSGTYEQYF.

CDR3 sequence (DNA): TGTGCCAGCAGCCACCTAGACGGGACGGTTCAAGAGACCCAGTACTTC. The encoded protein is CASSHLDGTVQETQYF. V usage is TRBV11-2 and J usage is TRBJ2-5; the D gene could be TRBD1 or TRBD2 (5 bases each). The CDR3 length is 16 residues. Trimming cost V 5 bases and J 2 bases, with 18 bases left between them. Germline assignment: CDR1 SGHAT and CDR2 FQNNGV. Full variable domain (outside the CDR3, taken from reference TRBV11-2 and TRBJ2-5): EAGVAQSPRYKIIEKRQSVAFWCNPISGHATLYWYQQILGQGPKLLIQFQNNGVVDDSQLPKDRFSAERLKGVDSTLKIQPAKLEDSAVYLCASSHLDGTVQETQYFGPGTRLLVL.